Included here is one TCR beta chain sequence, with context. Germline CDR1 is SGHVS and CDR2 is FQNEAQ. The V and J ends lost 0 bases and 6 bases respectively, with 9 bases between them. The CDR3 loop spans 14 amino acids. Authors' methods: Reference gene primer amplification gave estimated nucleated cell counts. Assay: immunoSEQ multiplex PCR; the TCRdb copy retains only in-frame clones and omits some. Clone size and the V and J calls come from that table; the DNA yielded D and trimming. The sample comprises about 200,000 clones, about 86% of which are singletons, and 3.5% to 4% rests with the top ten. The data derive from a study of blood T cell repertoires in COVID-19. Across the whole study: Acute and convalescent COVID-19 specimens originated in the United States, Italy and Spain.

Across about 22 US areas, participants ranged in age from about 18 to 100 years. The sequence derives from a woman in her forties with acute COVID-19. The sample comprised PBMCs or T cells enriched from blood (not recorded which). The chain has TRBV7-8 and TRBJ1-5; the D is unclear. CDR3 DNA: TGTGCCAGCAGCTTAGCGTCAACGAGTCAGCCCCAGCATTTT. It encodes CASSLASTSQPQHF.